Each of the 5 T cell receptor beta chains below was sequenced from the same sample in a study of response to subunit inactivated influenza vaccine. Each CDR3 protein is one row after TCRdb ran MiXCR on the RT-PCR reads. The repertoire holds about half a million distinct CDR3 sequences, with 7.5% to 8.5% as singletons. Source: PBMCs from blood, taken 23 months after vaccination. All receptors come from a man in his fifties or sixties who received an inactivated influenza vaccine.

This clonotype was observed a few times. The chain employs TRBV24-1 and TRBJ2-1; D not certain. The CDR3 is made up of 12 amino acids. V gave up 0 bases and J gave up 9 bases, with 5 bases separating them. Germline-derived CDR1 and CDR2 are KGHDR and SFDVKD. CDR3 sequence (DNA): TGTGCCACCAGTGATTTGATAGGTGAGCAGTTCTTC. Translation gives CATSDLIGEQFF.

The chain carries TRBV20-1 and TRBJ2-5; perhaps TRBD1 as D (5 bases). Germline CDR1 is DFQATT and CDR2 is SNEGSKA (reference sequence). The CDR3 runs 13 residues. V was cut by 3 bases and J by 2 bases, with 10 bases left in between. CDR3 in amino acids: CSARDTAQETQYF. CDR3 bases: TGCAGTGCTAGGGACACCGCGCAAGAGACCCAGTACTTC.

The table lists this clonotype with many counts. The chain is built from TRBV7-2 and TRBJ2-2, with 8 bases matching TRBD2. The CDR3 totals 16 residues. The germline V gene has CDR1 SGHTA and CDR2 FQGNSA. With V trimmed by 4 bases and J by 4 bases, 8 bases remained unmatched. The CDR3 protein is CASSWGSGTRTGELFF. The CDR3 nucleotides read TGTGCCAGCAGCTGGGGTAGCGGGACCCGCACCGGGGAGCTGTTTTTT.

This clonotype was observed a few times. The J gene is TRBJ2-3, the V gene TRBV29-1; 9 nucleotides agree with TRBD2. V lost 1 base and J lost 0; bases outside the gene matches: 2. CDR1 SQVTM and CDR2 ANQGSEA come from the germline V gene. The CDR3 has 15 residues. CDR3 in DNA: TGCAGCGTTGAAGGGACTAGCGTAAGCACAGATACGCAGTATTTT. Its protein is CSVEGTSVSTDTQYF.

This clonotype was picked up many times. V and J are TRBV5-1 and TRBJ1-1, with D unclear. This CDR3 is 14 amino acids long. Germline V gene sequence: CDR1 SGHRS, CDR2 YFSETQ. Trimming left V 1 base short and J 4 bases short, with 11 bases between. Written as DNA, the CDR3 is TGCGCCAGCAGCTTGTATGGGGTATCCACTGAAGCTTTCTTT. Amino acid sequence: CASSLYGVSTEAFF. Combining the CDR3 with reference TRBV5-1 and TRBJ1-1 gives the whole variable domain KAGVTQTPRYLIKTRGQQVTLSCSPISGHRSVSWYQQTPGQGLQFLFEYFSETQRNKGNFPGRFSGRQFSNSRSEMNVSTLELGDSALYLCASSLYGVSTEAFFGQGTRLTVV.